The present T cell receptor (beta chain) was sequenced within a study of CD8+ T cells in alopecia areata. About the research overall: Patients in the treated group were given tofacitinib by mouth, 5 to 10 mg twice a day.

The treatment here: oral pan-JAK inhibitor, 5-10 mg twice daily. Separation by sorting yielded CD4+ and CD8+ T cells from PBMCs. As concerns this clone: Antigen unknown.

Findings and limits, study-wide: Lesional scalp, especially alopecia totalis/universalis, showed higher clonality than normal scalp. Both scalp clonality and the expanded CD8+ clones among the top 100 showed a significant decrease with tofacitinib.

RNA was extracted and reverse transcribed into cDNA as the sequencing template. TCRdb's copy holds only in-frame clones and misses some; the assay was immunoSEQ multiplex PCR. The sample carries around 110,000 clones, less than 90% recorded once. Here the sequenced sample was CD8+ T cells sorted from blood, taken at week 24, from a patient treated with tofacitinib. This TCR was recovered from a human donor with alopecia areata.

The CDR3 DNA follows: TGCGCCAGCAGCCAAGATGGGACAGATAGCACAGATACGCAGTATTTT. The encoded protein is CASSQDGTDSTDTQYF. The chain carries TRBV4-3 and TRBJ2-3, with 7 bases fitting TRBD1. The length of the CDR3 is 16 residues. J lost 0 bases, V lost 0 bases, and 3 bases had no gene match. CDR1 LGHNA and CDR2 YSLEER come from the germline V gene.